Listed below are T cell receptor beta chains from one sample, sequenced in a study of blood T cell repertoires in COVID-19. Clones were read by immunoSEQ multiplex PCR, and TCRdb kept only the in-frame ones, dropping some. The sample carries approximately 180,000 clones, approximately 88% recorded once. Sequencing input: peripheral blood. The source of these receptors is a woman aged 40 to 49 with COVID-19, enrolled during active disease. The CDR3 runs from the conserved cysteine through the conserved F or W. Fields, in order: CDR3 length, D gene, J gene, clone size, V gene, CDR3 protein, CDR3 DNA. The D gene is left open where the match is weak. Not all rows give a size; the values are once, few, many and, for expanded clones, a class.

14	NA	TRBJ1-4	NA	TRBV19	CASNEGFQREKLFF	TGTGCCAGTAACGAGGGATTTCAGAGAGAAAAACTGTTTTTT
14	NA	TRBJ1-1	NA	TRBV27	CASSFQGQRTEAFF	TGTGCCAGCAGTTTTCAGGGGCAGAGGACTGAAGCTTTCTTT
14	TRBD1	TRBJ1-6	NA	TRBV18	CASSPDRAISPLHF	TGTGCCAGCTCCCCGGACAGGGCCATTTCACCCCTCCACTTT
15	TRBD2	TRBJ2-1	NA	TRBV7-3	CASSLTAGARGEQFF	TGTGCCAGCAGCTTAACAGCGGGGGCTCGGGGTGAGCAGTTCTTC
14	NA	TRBJ1-1	NA	TRBV4-1	CASSVVGEDTEAFF	TGCGCCAGCAGCGTAGTCGGGGAGGACACTGAAGCTTTCTTT
14	TRBD1	TRBJ2-7	few	TRBV2	CASQGQDPSYEQYF	TGTGCCAGTCAAGGACAGGACCCCTCCTACGAGCAGTACTTC
13	NA	TRBJ2-7	NA	TRBV12-3/TRBV12-4	CASGSPGAREQYF	TGTGCCAGCGGATCCCCAGGGGCGCGCGAGCAGTACTTC
14	NA	TRBJ1-1	NA	TRBV2	CASSVRQGNTEAFF	TGTGCCAGCAGCGTCAGGCAGGGGAACACTGAAGCTTTCTTT
14	TRBD1	TRBJ1-1	NA	TRBV9	CASSGLTGGTEAFF	TGTGCCAGCAGCGGTCTAACAGGGGGCACTGAAGCTTTCTTT
15	NA	TRBJ1-4	NA	TRBV6-5	CASSYSLTTNEKLFF	TGTGCCAGCAGTTACTCGCTAACCACTAATGAAAAACTGTTTTTT
13	NA	TRBJ2-1	NA	TRBV7-6	CASSLVSYNEQFF	TGTGCCAGCAGCTTAGTATCCTACAATGAGCAGTTCTTC
13	NA	TRBJ1-5	few	TRBV2	CAGGKAGNQPQHF	TGTGCCGGGGGCAAGGCGGGCAATCAGCCCCAGCATTTT
14	NA	TRBJ2-7	NA	TRBV18	CASSPPALAVEQYF	TGTGCCAGCTCACCACCGGCACTAGCAGTTGAGCAGTACTTC
14	NA	TRBJ2-3	once	TRBV27	CASSPRGITDTQYF	TGTGCCAGCAGTCCCCGAGGGATCACAGATACGCAGTATTTT
10	NA	TRBJ1-1	NA	TRBV29-1	CSVEIIYRAF	TGCAGCGTTGAAATCATCTACAGGGCCTTT
12	NA	TRBJ1-5	NA	TRBV6-6	CASREGMEPQHF	TGTGCCAGCAGGGAGGGAATGGAGCCCCAGCATTTT
15	NA	TRBJ1-2	NA	TRBV4-2	CASSQDAAANYGYTF	TGTGCCAGCAGCCAAGATGCGGCGGCTAACTATGGCTACACCTTC
15	NA	TRBJ2-4	NA	TRBV12-2	CASRFARGGENIQYF	TGTGCAAGTCGCTTCGCGCGGGGCGGGGAAAACATTCAGTACTTC
14	NA	TRBJ2-7	NA	TRBV9	CASSVSPSSYEQYF	TGTGCCAGCAGCGTATCGCCGAGCTCCTACGAGCAGTACTTC
12	NA	TRBJ1-2	NA	TRBV10-2	CASSGQNYGYTF	TGCGCCAGCTCCGGACAGAACTATGGCTACACCTTC
12	TRBD1	TRBJ1-2	NA	TRBV6-5	CASRGQNYGYTF	TGTGCCAGCAGGGGACAGAACTATGGCTACACCTTC
16	NA	TRBJ2-5	NA	TRBV7-9	CASSFPGQNSQETQYF	TGTGCCAGCAGCTTTCCTGGACAGAACTCCCAAGAGACCCAGTACTTC
14	NA	TRBJ2-3	NA	TRBV5-1	CASSPGTILDTQYF	TGCGCCAGCAGCCCTGGGACAATTCTAGATACGCAGTATTTT
19	NA	TRBJ1-1	NA	TRBV7-3	CASSPTGGQRRGGDTEAFF	TGTGCCAGCAGCCCCACCGGGGGGCAGCGTCGAGGTGGGGACACTGAAGCTTTCTTT
14	TRBD2	TRBJ2-7	NA	TRBV3-1/TRBV3-2	CASSQDRLAGEQYF	TGTGCCAGCAGCCAAGATCGACTAGCCGGGGAGCAGTACTTC
16	NA	TRBJ1-5	NA	TRBV12-5	CASGLVQGRGGEPQHF	TGTGCTAGTGGTTTGGTACAGGGCAGAGGTGGCGAGCCCCAGCATTTT
15	TRBD1	TRBJ1-2	NA	TRBV9	CASSVGTGGDYGYTF	TGTGCCAGCAGCGTAGGGACAGGGGGGGACTATGGCTACACCTTC
15	NA	TRBJ1-5	NA	TRBV19	CASGVQGTSNQPQHF	TGTGCCAGTGGAGTTCAGGGGACTAGCAATCAGCCCCAGCATTTT
16	NA	TRBJ1-5	once	TRBV27	CASRRGKANSNQPQHF	TGTGCCAGCAGGCGAGGGAAGGCCAATAGCAATCAGCCCCAGCATTTT
17	TRBD1	TRBJ1-4	NA	TRBV11-2	CASSFGTVTSTNEKLFF	TGTGCCAGCAGCTTCGGGACAGTAACATCAACTAATGAAAAACTGTTTTTT
17	TRBD2	TRBJ2-7	medium-sized	TRBV4-2	CASSQEFLAGTSYEQYF	TGTGCCAGCAGCCAAGAATTCCTAGCGGGGACCTCCTACGAGCAGTACTTC
13	NA	TRBJ1-2	once	TRBV11-2	CASSSQGNYGYTF	TGTGCCAGCAGCTCCCAGGGAAACTATGGCTACACCTTC
14	NA	TRBJ1-4	NA	TRBV9	CASSVARANEKLFF	TGTGCCAGCAGCGTAGCCAGGGCTAATGAAAAACTGTTTTTT
14	NA	TRBJ1-2	NA	TRBV7-9	CASSVNRDMSGYTF	TGTGCCAGCAGCGTGAACCGGGACATGAGCGGCTACACCTTC
14	NA	TRBJ1-5	NA	TRBV28	CASRRRGNNQPQHF	TGTGCCAGCAGACGCAGGGGAAACAATCAGCCCCAGCATTTT
14	TRBD2	TRBJ2-7	NA	TRBV19	CASSILSGSSEQYF	TGTGCCAGTAGTATCCTTAGCGGGAGCAGCGAGCAGTACTTC
14	NA	TRBJ1-1	NA	TRBV28	CASSRIIMNTEAFF	TGTGCCAGTTCCAGGATAATCATGAACACTGAAGCTTTCTTT
15	NA	TRBJ2-2	NA	TRBV24-1	CATSETGVGTGELFF	TGTGCCACCAGTGAAACCGGGGTAGGGACCGGGGAGCTGTTTTTT
15	TRBD2	TRBJ2-5	NA	TRBV7-9	CASSIRLALQETQYF	TGTGCCAGCAGCATCCGACTAGCCCTCCAAGAGACCCAGTACTTC
14	TRBD1	TRBJ1-5	NA	TRBV7-2	CASSLRQGSQPQHF	TGTGCCAGCAGCTTGAGACAGGGCAGTCAGCCCCAGCATTTT
13	TRBD1	TRBJ2-1	NA	TRBV9	CASSVGTGNEQFF	TGTGCCAGCAGCGTCGGGACAGGCAATGAGCAGTTCTTC
12	NA	TRBJ2-7	NA	TRBV18	CASSPVADEQYF	TGTGCCAGCTCACCGGTAGCCGACGAGCAGTACTTC
15	TRBD2	TRBJ2-1	once	TRBV5-4	CASSTGLVAGNEQFF	TGTGCCAGCAGCACAGGACTAGTGGCCGGCAATGAGCAGTTCTTC
14	NA	TRBJ2-7	NA	TRBV11-3	CASSFGSDSYEQYF	TGTGCCAGCAGCTTTGGGAGTGATTCCTACGAGCAGTACTTC
14	NA	TRBJ1-6	NA	TRBV7-7	CASSSLEISSPLHF	TGTGCCAGCAGCTCGCTCGAGATCTCTTCACCCCTCCACTTT
14	NA	TRBJ2-3	many	TRBV28	CASSFGDRAIKQYF	TGTGCCAGCAGTTTTGGTGACAGAGCCATAAAGCAGTATTTT
14	NA	TRBJ1-2	NA	TRBV2	CASSVGGGNYGYTF	TGTGCCAGCAGTGTAGGGGGTGGAAACTATGGCTACACCTTC
13	NA	TRBJ2-7	NA	TRBV6-5	CASSTRHHREQYF	TGTGCCAGCAGTACCCGACACCACCGCGAGCAGTACTTC
16	TRBD1	TRBJ2-7	NA	TRBV7-9	CASSVARGPKPYEQYF	TGTGCCAGCAGCGTTGCCAGGGGGCCCAAACCCTACGAGCAGTACTTC
11	NA	TRBJ2-1	NA	TRBV7-3	CASSLGAEQFF	TGTGCCAGCTCCCTGGGAGCGGAGCAGTTCTTC
17	TRBD2	TRBJ2-1	NA	TRBV7-3	CASSAGAGDPSYNEQFF	TGTGCCAGCAGCGCCGGGGCGGGGGATCCCTCCTACAATGAGCAGTTCTTC
12	NA	TRBJ1-1	NA	TRBV4-1	CASSPRGTEAFF	TGCGCCAGCAGCCCAAGGGGGACTGAAGCTTTCTTT
13	NA	TRBJ1-2	NA	TRBV24-1	CATSEREDYGYTF	TGTGCCACCAGTGAGAGGGAGGACTATGGCTACACCTTC
11	TRBD1	TRBJ1-2	NA	TRBV12-3/TRBV12-4	CASRQGGRYTF	TGTGCCAGCAGACAGGGGGGACGCTACACCTTC
13	NA	TRBJ1-1	few	TRBV12-3/TRBV12-4	CASSFGGYTEAFF	TGTGCCAGCAGTTTTGGGGGCTACACTGAAGCTTTCTTT